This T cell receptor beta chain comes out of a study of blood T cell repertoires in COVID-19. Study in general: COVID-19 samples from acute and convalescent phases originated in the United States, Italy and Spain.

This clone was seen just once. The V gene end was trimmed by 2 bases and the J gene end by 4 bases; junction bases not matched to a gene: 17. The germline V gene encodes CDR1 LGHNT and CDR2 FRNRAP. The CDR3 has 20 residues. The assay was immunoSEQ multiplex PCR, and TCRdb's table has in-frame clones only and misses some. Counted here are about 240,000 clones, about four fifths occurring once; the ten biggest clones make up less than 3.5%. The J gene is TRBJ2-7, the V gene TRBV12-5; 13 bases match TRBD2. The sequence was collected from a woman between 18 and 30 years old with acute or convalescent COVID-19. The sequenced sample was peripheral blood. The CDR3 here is CASGLPPPGLAGSKRYEQYF. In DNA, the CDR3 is TGTGCTAGTGGTTTGCCTCCCCCGGGACTAGCGGGATCCAAAAGGTACGAGCAGTACTTC.